The 20 T cell receptor beta chains listed next were all sequenced from one sample in a study of blood T cell repertoires in COVID-19 (dated by TCRdb to 2018 to 2021). Receptor amplification or capture employed the immunoSEQ multiplex PCR assay. TCRdb provides this immuneACCESS table in a form limited to in-frame rearrangements. Some clones are lacking; in checked studies, under half of them reflect an unresolved V gene, and why the rest are absent is not known. The sample has about 210,000 clones on record, around four fifths of them singletons. 0.85% to 0.95% of the sample rests with the top ten. What was sequenced was peripheral blood. All receptors come from a man in his 60s with COVID-19, enrolled during active disease.

CDR3 sequence reads: CASSSQDFNEKLFF. The CDR3 nucleotides read TGTGCCAGTAGTTCCCAGGACTTTAATGAAAAACTGTTTTTT. J is TRBJ1-4 and V is TRBV19; no definite D call. The V end was cut by 5 bases, the J end by 4 bases, with 11 bases between. Germline V gene data show CDR1 as LNHDA and CDR2 as SQIVND (reference sequence). The CDR3 spans 14 residues.

As for this clone: At the DNA level, this CDR3 is encoded by other sequences in the same sample as well. The chain carries TRBV24-1 and TRBJ2-1, with 13 bases that match TRBD2. From germline, CDR1 is KGHDR and CDR2 SFDVKD. The CDR3 extends over 16 amino acids. V lost 2 bases to trimming and J lost 5 bases; unmatched junction nucleotides: 2. The CDR3 here is CATSDSTSGRDNEQFF. CDR3 DNA sequence: TGTGCCACCAGTGATTCCACTAGCGGGAGGGACAATGAGCAGTTCTTC.

The J gene is TRBJ2-5, the V gene TRBV6-5, with D possibly matching TRBD2 (6 bases). The CDR3 covers 15 residues. Germline loops: CDR1 MNHEY, CDR2 SVGAGI. V lost 5 bases to trimming and J lost 10 bases, with 23 bases between them. CDR3 nucleotides: TGTGCCAGCAGTCACAACGCAGACTCCCCGGGGGACCAGTACTTC. Translated, it gives CASSHNADSPGDQYF.

The rearrangement joins TRBV18 to TRBJ1-3; weak D call: TRBD1 (5 bases). The V end was cut by 6 bases, the J end by 4 bases, with 19 bases between. CDR1 and CDR2 from the germline V gene are KGHSH and LQKENI. CDR3 length: 16 residues. CDR3: CASSLPSTVAGNTIYF. In nucleotides, the CDR3 is TGTGCCAGCTCGCTACCATCGACAGTCGCCGGAAACACCATATATTTT.

The CDR3 protein is CASSLIGTKGTEAFF. CDR3 DNA: TGTGCCAGCAGTTTAATCGGGACAAAGGGCACTGAAGCTTTCTTT. The rearrangement uses TRBV27 and TRBJ1-1; D perhaps matches TRBD1 (6 bases). The V gene's germline CDR1 is MNHEY and CDR2 SMNVEV (reference sequence). CDR3 length equals 15 residues. The germline V and J ends were trimmed by 2 bases and 4 bases, with 14 bases remaining between them.

This clone is a singleton in its sample. This chain joins TRBV27 and TRBJ2-5, with TRBD1 matching 7 bases. V trimming: 4 bases; J trimming: 5 bases; junction bases outside the gene matches: 10. Germline V gene sequence: CDR1 MNHEY, CDR2 SMNVEV (reference sequence). This CDR3 contains 15 residues. The CDR3 region has the DNA TGTGCCAGCAGTTCTCTGACAGGGTTGGGGGAGACCCAGTACTTC. The encoded protein is CASSSLTGLGETQYF.

This clone was observed a handful of times. V is TRBV25-1 and J is TRBJ1-2, with 9 positions matching TRBD1. The CDR3 spans 14 residues. V lost 4 bases to trimming and J lost 5 bases; unmatched junction nucleotides: 5. Germline-derived CDR1 and CDR2 are MGHDK and SYGVNS. In nucleotides, the CDR3 is TGTGCCAGCAGTGGGGGGACAGGGCGGTATGGCTACACCTTC. Its protein is CASSGGTGRYGYTF.

A few counts support this clone. V and J are TRBV28 and TRBJ1-2, with D maybe TRBD1 (6 bases). Germline V gene data show CDR1 as MDHEN and CDR2 as SYDVKM. Trimming took 5 bases from V and 4 from J, leaving 20 bases between them. The CDR3 extends over 16 amino acids. CDR3 coding DNA: TGTGCCAGCAGTACGGTATTCGGGACACTGAGCTATGGCTACACCTTC. This codes for CASSTVFGTLSYGYTF.

The chain joins TRBV6-2 or TRBV6-3 to TRBJ1-5; a possible D gene is TRBD1 (5 bases). The CDR3 is 14 residues long. Trimming removed 5 bases from V and 2 bases from J, with 10 bases in between. Germline CDR1 MNHEY, CDR2 SVGEGT. CDR3 coding DNA: TGTGCCAGCAGTCCCCAAGGGGGCAATCAGCCCCAGCATTTT. Its protein is CASSPQGGNQPQHF.

V usage is TRBV5-5 and J usage is TRBJ2-5, with 7 bases identical to TRBD2. Trimming removed 3 bases from V and 4 bases from J; junction bases left unmatched: 6. CDR3 length equals 14 residues. The germline gives CDR1 SGHKS, CDR2 YYEKEE (reference sequence). This chain's CDR3 is CASSWAPGGETQYF. The DNA for the CDR3 is TGTGCCAGCAGCTGGGCGCCGGGGGGAGAGACCCAGTACTTC.

V usage is TRBV27 and J usage is TRBJ1-2; 7 bases map to TRBD1. CDR3 length: 16 amino acids. Germline V gene sequence: CDR1 MNHEY, CDR2 SMNVEV (reference sequence). V was pared by 8 bases and J by 7 bases, with 19 bases of the junction left unmatched. CDR3 loop: CASHAGGWAGGGGYTF. In DNA, the CDR3 is TGTGCCAGCCATGCGGGAGGTTGGGCAGGGGGAGGTGGCTACACCTTC.

The chain recombines TRBV5-1 with TRBJ2-1; 9 bases are shared with TRBD2. This CDR3 has 14 residues. V gave up 0 bases and J gave up 8 bases; unmatched junction bases: 3. CDR1 and CDR2 (germline): SGHRS, YFSETQ. CDR3 residues: CASSLELAGHEQFF. DNA of the CDR3: TGCGCCAGCAGCTTGGAACTAGCGGGCCATGAGCAGTTCTTC. The entire variable domain, with the rest obtained from reference TRBV5-1 and TRBJ2-1, is as follows: KAGVTQTPRYLIKTRGQQVTLSCSPISGHRSVSWYQQTPGQGLQFLFEYFSETQRNKGNFPGRFSGRQFSNSRSEMNVSTLELGDSALYLCASSLELAGHEQFFGPGTRLTVL.

The V gene is TRBV6-5, the J gene TRBJ2-1; 9 nucleotides agree with TRBD1. V gave up 6 bases and J gave up 2 bases; unmatched junction bases: 5. This CDR3 spans 15 amino acids. Germline V gene data show CDR1 as MNHEY and CDR2 as SVGAGI. The CDR3 bases are TGTGCCAGCAGCCTTACAGGGGGCACCTACAATGAGCAGTTCTTC. Its protein is CASSLTGGTYNEQFF.

This chain uses TRBV7-9 with TRBJ2-7; the D gene is possibly TRBD2 (7 bases). Deletions cut 1 base from V and 5 bases from J, with 15 bases between. This CDR3 comprises 15 residues. In germline, CDR1 is SEHNR, CDR2 FQNEAQ (reference sequence). In DNA, the CDR3 is TGTGCCAGCAGCTTAGGGGAGGGGGGGCGAAACGAGCAGTACTTC. This codes for CASSLGEGGRNEQYF. Full variable domain (missing parts from reference TRBV7-9 and TRBJ2-7): DTGVSQNPRHKITKRGQNVTFRCDPISEHNRLYWYRQTLGQGPEFLTYFQNEAQLEKSRLLSDRFSAERPKGSFSTLEIQRTEQGDSAMYLCASSLGEGGRNEQYFGPGTRLTVT.

V and J are TRBV18 and TRBJ1-1, with a weak D call TRBD1 (6 bases). V lost 2 bases and J 7 bases, leaving 11 bases between the germline ends. CDR1 and CDR2 from the germline V gene are KGHSH and LQKENI. CDR3 length equals 13 residues. CDR3 loop: CASSPTRDIEAFF. In nucleotides, the CDR3 is TGTGCCAGCTCACCAACGAGGGACATTGAAGCTTTCTTT.

Concerning this clone itself: Sequence at one end of the junction differs from germline and may be a read error. The chain joins TRBV6-6 to TRBJ2-7; 9 positions match TRBD1. Germline CDR1 is MNHNY and CDR2 is SVGAGI (reference sequence). This CDR3 comprises 14 residues. CDR3 DNA sequence: TGTGCCAGCAGTCCGGGACAGGGTGACAGAGAACTACACTTC. This codes for CASSPGQGDRELHF.

CDR3 sequence: CASSLQGVNEKLFF. CDR3 DNA: TGTGCCAGCAGCCTACAGGGGGTTAATGAAAAACTGTTTTTT. The V and J genes are TRBV7-9 and TRBJ1-4, with TRBD1 identical over 8 bases. V shed 5 bases and J 4 bases; nucleotides not matched to a gene: 3. Germline loops: CDR1 SEHNR, CDR2 FQNEAQ (reference sequence). The CDR3 sequence is 14 residues long.

The genes are TRBV6-5 and TRBJ2-1, with 8 bases matching TRBD2. The V gene's germline CDR1 is MNHEY and CDR2 SVGAGI. V lost 8 bases, J lost 8 bases, and 11 bases stayed unmatched. The CDR3 runs to 14 residues. In nucleotides, the CDR3 is TGTGCCAGCGCGAGGAGCGGGAGTATCGATGAGCAGTTCTTC. Translation: CASARSGSIDEQFF.

V gene TRBV9 combines with J gene TRBJ2-1, with TRBD2 identical over 7 bases. Trimming cost V 3 bases and J 0 bases; bases outside gene matches: 3. CDR3 length: 15 amino acids. The germline V gene encodes CDR1 SGDLS and CDR2 YYNGEE. CDR3 residues: CASSEAGSSYNEQFF. The CDR3 nucleotides are TGTGCCAGCAGCGAAGCGGGGAGCTCCTACAATGAGCAGTTCTTC.

The V gene is TRBV7-9, the J gene TRBJ1-1, with D unresolved. The CDR3 has 11 amino acids. Per the germline V gene, CDR1 is SEHNR and CDR2 is FQNEAQ (reference sequence). Trimming pared 5 bases from V and 9 bases from J, leaving 10 bases between. The CDR3, as DNA: TGTGCCAGCAGCACCCGGACTCAAGCTTTCTTT. This translates into CASSTRTQAFF. Variable domain in full (rest from reference TRBV7-9 and TRBJ1-1): DTGVSQNPRHKITKRGQNVTFRCDPISEHNRLYWYRQTLGQGPEFLTYFQNEAQLEKSRLLSDRFSAERPKGSFSTLEIQRTEQGDSAMYLCASSTRTQAFFGQGTRLTVV.